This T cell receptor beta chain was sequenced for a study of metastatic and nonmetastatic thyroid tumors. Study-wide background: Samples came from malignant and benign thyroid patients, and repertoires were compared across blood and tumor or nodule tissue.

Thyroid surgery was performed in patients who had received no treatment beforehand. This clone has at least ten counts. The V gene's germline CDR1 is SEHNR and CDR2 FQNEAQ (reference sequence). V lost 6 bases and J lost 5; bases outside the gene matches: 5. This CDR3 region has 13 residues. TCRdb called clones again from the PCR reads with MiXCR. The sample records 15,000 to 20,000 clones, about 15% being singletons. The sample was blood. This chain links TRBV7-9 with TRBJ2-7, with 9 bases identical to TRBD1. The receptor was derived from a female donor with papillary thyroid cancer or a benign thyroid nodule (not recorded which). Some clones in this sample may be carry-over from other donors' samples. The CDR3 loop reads CASRPTGGNEQYF. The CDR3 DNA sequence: TGTGCCAGCAGACCGACAGGGGGAAACGAGCAGTACTTC.